The next 16 T cell receptor beta chains were all read from a single sample in a study of beta chain features in type 1 diabetes. Sequencing targeted expressed TCRB transcripts, as all isolated RNA had been reverse transcribed. The protocol was immunoSEQ multiplex PCR, while the TCRdb copy is restricted to in-frame clones and leaves out a portion. The sample has fewer than 350,000 clones, 8% seen once. Source material: central memory CD4+ T cells from blood. These TCRs come from a woman between 18 and 30 years old in good health.

This clone was detected a few times. The chain links TRBV5-1 to TRBJ2-5; TRBD1 aligns across 7 bases. Germline lookup yields CDR1 SGHRS and CDR2 YFSETQ. CDR3 length: 15 residues. The V and J ends lost 5 bases and 5 bases, in that order; junction bases with no gene match: 12. The CDR3 is CASSSGQSRGETQYF. The CDR3 nucleotides read TGCGCCAGCAGTTCGGGACAGAGCCGAGGGGAGACCCAGTACTTC.

This clone has just a few counts. The gene calls are TRBV6-5 and TRBJ1-5; the match to TRBD1 covers 8 bases. V lost 7 bases and J lost 6; bases outside the gene matches: 11. CDR3 length equals 15 residues. CDR1 is MNHEY, CDR2 SVGAGI, per germline. The CDR3 nucleotides read TGTGCCAGCACCGGGCGGGAGACAGGGGCTCAGCCCCAGCATTTT. Translating gives CASTGRETGAQPQHF.

The rearrangement uses TRBV7-2 and TRBJ2-6; D gene uncertain. V was trimmed by 8 bases and J by 1 base, leaving 6 bases between them. The CDR3 totals 13 residues. Germline CDR1 SGHTA, CDR2 FQGNSA. In DNA, the CDR3 is TGTGCCAGCGGGAAATCTGGGGCCAACGTCCTGACTTTC. Its translation: CASGKSGANVLTF.

The genes are TRBV19 and TRBJ2-2; D uncertain. CDR3 size: 14 residues. Germline lookup yields CDR1 LNHDA and CDR2 SQIVND (reference sequence). V lost 3 bases to trimming and J lost 2 bases, with 7 bases between them. The CDR3 DNA sequence: TGTGCCAGTAGTATGCTCAGTAACACCGGGGAGCTGTTTTTT. Amino acid sequence: CASSMLSNTGELFF.

The chain recombines TRBV13 with TRBJ2-5; D remains ambiguous. CDR1 is PRHDT, CDR2 FYEKMQ, per germline (reference sequence). V shed 5 bases and J shed 1 base, with 14 bases lying between them. The CDR3 is 15 residues long. CDR3 bases: TGTGCCAGCAGCCTGCACTTAGACTCCCAAGAGACCCAGTACTTC. Translating gives CASSLHLDSQETQYF.

The table lists this clone with a few counts. The gene calls are TRBV5-6 and TRBJ1-5; D unclear. The CDR3 is 14 residues long. The germline V and J ends were trimmed by 3 bases and 5 bases, with 12 bases remaining between them. From germline, CDR1 is SGHDT and CDR2 YYEEEE. CDR3 sequence reads: CASSSAGRDQPQHF. CDR3 sequence (DNA): TGTGCCAGCAGCTCGGCGGGCCGGGATCAGCCCCAGCATTTT. Complete variable domain (other parts from reference TRBV5-6 and TRBJ1-5): DAGVTQSPTHLIKTRGQQVTLRCSPKSGHDTVSWYQQALGQGPQFIFQYYEEEERQRGNFPDRFSGHQFPNYSSELNVNALLLGDSALYLCASSSAGRDQPQHFGDGTRLSIL.

The J gene is TRBJ2-1, the V gene TRBV5-1, with D possibly matching TRBD1 (5 bases). In germline, CDR1 is SGHRS, CDR2 YFSETQ. This CDR3 region has 16 residues. The germline V and J ends were trimmed by 0 bases and 2 bases, with 12 bases remaining between them. DNA for the CDR3: TGCGCCAGCAGCTTGGGACAGTCGATCGCCTACAATGAGCAGTTCTTC. Residues: CASSLGQSIAYNEQFF.

This clone was counted ten times or more. This rearrangement joins TRBV7-3 to TRBJ2-1; TRBD2 matches at 8 bases. CDR3 size: 15 residues. V lost 1 base and J lost 9; bases outside the gene matches: 8. Germline loops: CDR1 SGHTA, CDR2 FQGTGA. In DNA, the CDR3 is TGTGCCAGCAGCTTAAGTTCTAGCGGGTACTTTGAGCAGTTCTTC. Amino acids: CASSLSSSGYFEQFF.

The V call is TRBV4-2, the J call TRBJ2-5; 8 bases agree with TRBD2. Unmatched junction bases numbered 7, after V lost 3 bases and J lost 1 base. CDR1 and CDR2 from the germline V gene are LGHNA and YNFKEQ. This CDR3 region has 16 residues. The CDR3 bases are TGTGCCAGCAGCCAGAGGAGCGGGGGTCTCCAAGAGACCCAGTACTTC. Protein: CASSQRSGGLQETQYF.

This chain uses TRBV18 with TRBJ2-1; maybe TRBD2 (6 bases). V lost 5 bases to trimming and J lost 6 bases, with 20 bases between them. CDR1 and CDR2 from the germline V gene are KGHSH and LQKENI. The CDR3 totals 16 residues. DNA of the CDR3: TGTGCCAGCTCATCCGCACTAGCCGCCCGCGCCAATGAGCAGTTCTTC. This gives the protein CASSSALAARANEQFF.

This clone was observed a handful of times. The chain links TRBV9 to TRBJ1-1; 8 positions agree with TRBD1. Per germline, CDR1 SGDLS and CDR2 YYNGEE. Trimming cost V 4 bases and J 4 bases; bases outside gene matches: 9. The CDR3 contains 15 residues. The DNA of the CDR3 is TGTGCCAGCAGCAGGAAGGGACAGGTGATCACTGAAGCTTTCTTT. This gives the protein CASSRKGQVITEAFF.

CDR3 amino acids: CASSREPGQNSPLHF. The CDR3 DNA sequence: TGTGCCAGCAGTAGGGAGCCGGGACAGAATTCACCCCTCCACTTT. This chain links TRBV5-4 with TRBJ1-6; 7 bases map to TRBD1. The trim removed 5 bases at V and 7 bases at J, leaving 9 bases unmatched. CDR1 and CDR2 from the germline V gene are SGHNT and YYREEE (reference sequence). The CDR3 is 15 amino acids. Supplemented by reference TRBV5-4 and TRBJ1-6, the full variable domain reads ETGVTQSPTHLIKTRGQQVTLRCSSQSGHNTVSWYQQALGQGPQFIFQYYREEENGRGNFPPRFSGLQFPNYSSELNVNALELDDSALYLCASSREPGQNSPLHFGNGTRLTVT.

The DNA of the CDR3 is TGCGCCAGCAGCTTGGTTTCGGGAGGCACTGAAGCTTTCTTT. Translating gives CASSLVSGGTEAFF. The V and J genes are TRBV5-1 and TRBJ1-1; D is unresolved. Trimming took off 0 bases at V and 4 bases at J, with 10 bases between the two ends. This CDR3 has 14 amino acids. Per the germline V gene, CDR1 is SGHRS and CDR2 is YFSETQ.

There are many counts of this clone. The chain links TRBV6-5 to TRBJ2-7; D gene unclear. Trimming took off 6 bases at V and 7 bases at J, with 10 bases between the two ends. Germline V gene sequence: CDR1 MNHEY, CDR2 SVGAGI. The CDR3 totals 11 residues. The CDR3 DNA is TGTGCCAGCAGCCAAGGTCGGGAGCAGTACTTC. Translation: CASSQGREQYF.

The chain recombines TRBV5-6 with TRBJ1-4; D call uncertain. Germline V CDR1 and CDR2: SGHDT, YYEEEE. The CDR3 length is 13 residues. Trimming shortened V by 1 base and J by 4 bases, and 5 bases separated the two germline ends. CDR3 in amino acids: CASSLFSNEKLFF. The CDR3 nucleotides read TGTGCCAGCAGCTTGTTCAGTAATGAAAAACTGTTTTTT.

Only one count was recorded for this clone. The junction and the germline gene differ at one end; a read error may be behind it. The rearrangement links TRBV19 to TRBJ1-1; 8 nucleotides align to TRBD1. The CDR3 is 15 amino acids. Germline V gene lookup returns CDR1 LNHDA and CDR2 SQIVND (reference sequence). The DNA for the CDR3 is TGTGCCAGTAGTGTAGACCGGGACAGGCGGGCTGAAGCTTTCTTT. Its translation: CASSVDRDRRAEAFF.